These 22 T cell receptor beta chains were all obtained from the same sample, sequenced in a study of blood T cell repertoires in COVID-19. Profiled with immunoSEQ multiplex PCR; TCRdb holds only in-frame clones, not every one. Of around 330,000 clones in the sample, roughly 87% were seen once. Input material: PBMCs or T cells enriched from blood (not recorded which). Every receptor here comes from a woman between 18 and 30 years old who had recovered from COVID-19.

V and J are TRBV27 and TRBJ1-1, with D possibly matching TRBD1 (5 bases). V shed 0 bases and J shed 5 bases, with 10 bases lying between them. This CDR3 is 14 amino acids long. Germline CDR1 MNHEY, CDR2 SMNVEV (reference sequence). CDR3 sequence reads: CASSLSTVRTEAFF. CDR3 sequence (DNA): TGTGCCAGCAGTTTATCGACAGTAAGAACTGAAGCTTTCTTT.

This clone was picked up one time. This sequence joins TRBV2 and TRBJ1-1; perhaps TRBD1 as D (6 bases). Per germline, CDR1 SNHLY and CDR2 FYNNEI. There are 14 residues in the CDR3. Trimming removed 2 bases at V and 4 bases at J, with 11 bases between. The DNA for the CDR3 is TGTGCCAGCAGTGAAAGCAGGGGTCCCACTGAAGCTTTCTTT. It codes for CASSESRGPTEAFF.

V usage is TRBV7-8 and J usage is TRBJ2-6, with D possibly matching TRBD1 (5 bases). With 2 bases removed from V and 2 bases from J, the gap between germline ends came to 13 bases. Germline V lookup: CDR1 SGHVS, CDR2 FQNEAQ. CDR3 size: 17 residues. DNA for the CDR3: TGTGCCAGCAGCTTAAGAATTGGGGCAACTGGGGCCAACGTCCTGACTTTC. Encoded protein: CASSLRIGATGANVLTF.

There are a few counts of this clone. The chain has TRBV25-1 and TRBJ1-1; the D is unclear. Trimming pared 9 bases from V and 4 bases from J, leaving 12 bases between. This CDR3 spans 12 amino acids. Per germline, CDR1 MGHDK and CDR2 SYGVNS. The chain's CDR3 is CARGRRGTEAFF. The CDR3 nucleotides read TGTGCCAGGGGTCGGCGAGGCACTGAAGCTTTCTTT.

The chain has TRBV4-2 and TRBJ2-1; D is possibly TRBD2 (5 bases). Germline CDR1 reads LGHNA; CDR2 reads YNFKEQ. The CDR3 is made up of 16 amino acids. Trimming stripped 0 bases from V and 2 bases from J, with 11 bases between. CDR3 coding DNA: TGTGCCAGCAGCCAAGATGAGGGCGGAACCTACAATGAGCAGTTCTTC. Translation gives CASSQDEGGTYNEQFF.

The chain is built from TRBV6-5 and TRBJ2-3; no reliable D call. The germline V and J ends were trimmed by 0 bases and 0 bases, with 10 bases remaining between them. The germline V gene encodes CDR1 MNHEY and CDR2 SVGAGI. The CDR3 totals 16 residues. This CDR3 is CASSYSRSTSTDTQYF. CDR3 sequence (DNA): TGTGCCAGCAGTTACTCAAGAAGCACTAGCACAGATACGCAGTATTTT.

The chain employs TRBV29-1 and TRBJ1-1; D is unresolved. The CDR3 spans 12 residues. Trimming left V 5 bases short and J 0 bases short, with 7 bases between. Germline CDR1 SQVTM, CDR2 ANQGSEA. The CDR3 spells CSVCIVNTEAFF. The CDR3 DNA is TGCAGCGTTTGTATTGTGAACACTGAAGCTTTCTTT.

The gene calls are TRBV2 and TRBJ1-3, with 7 bases lining up with TRBD1. The CDR3 sequence is 16 residues long. CDR1 and CDR2 from the germline V gene are SNHLY and FYNNEI. V trimming: 5 bases; J trimming: 0 bases; junction bases outside the gene matches: 7. CDR3 protein: CASSWDSVNSGNTIYF. As DNA, the CDR3 is TGTGCCAGCAGTTGGGACAGCGTGAACTCTGGAAACACCATATATTTT.

The genes are TRBV7-2 and TRBJ1-2; 9 positions agree with TRBD1. CDR1 is SGHTA and CDR2 is FQGNSA in the germline V gene. This CDR3 is 15 amino acids long. The junction had 11 bases not matched to a gene; V was cut back by 7 bases and J by 5 bases. The CDR3 is CASNTVTGGGYGYTF. DNA for the CDR3: TGTGCCAGCAACACCGTTACAGGGGGCGGATATGGCTACACCTTC.

The CDR3 loop reads CASRTGTQQYF. In DNA, the CDR3 is TGTGCCAGCAGAACAGGGACGCAGCAGTACTTC. This chain connects TRBV2 to TRBJ2-7; D might be TRBD1 (6 bases). Per the germline V gene, CDR1 is SNHLY and CDR2 is FYNNEI. Trimming took 6 bases from V and 8 from J, leaving 11 bases between them. The CDR3 is made up of 11 amino acids. The full variable domain, rest sourced from reference TRBV2 and TRBJ2-7, is EPEVTQTPSHQVTQMGQEVILRCVPISNHLYFYWYRQILGQKVEFLVSFYNNEISEKSEIFDDQFSVERPDGSNFTLKIRSTKLEDSAMYFCASRTGTQQYFGPGTRLTVT.

The rearrangement links TRBV18 to TRBJ2-3; weak D call: TRBD1 (5 bases). The V gene's germline CDR1 is KGHSH and CDR2 LQKENI. CDR3 length: 15 residues. The germline V and J ends were trimmed by 5 bases and 4 bases, with 16 bases remaining between them. The DNA for the CDR3 is TGTGCCAGCTCATCGCCTTCGACAGAGGCAGATACGCAGTATTTT. It is translated as CASSSPSTEADTQYF. Looking up the rest from reference TRBV18 and TRBJ2-3 gives the full variable domain: NAGVMQNPRHLVRRRGQEARLRCSPMKGHSHVYWYRQLPEEGLKFMVYLQKENIIDESGMPKERFSAEFPKEGPSILRIQQVVRGDSAAYFCASSSPSTEADTQYFGPGTRLTVL.

The V call is TRBV18, the J call TRBJ1-6; TRBD1 matches at 7 bases. The germline CDR1 and CDR2 sequences are KGHSH and LQKENI. After removal of 5 bases from V and 6 bases from J, the junction contained 4 bases not matched to a gene. CDR3 length equals 14 residues. The CDR3 here is CASSKDRVNSPLHF. CDR3 DNA: TGTGCCAGCTCAAAAGACAGGGTTAATTCACCCCTCCACTTT. Together with reference TRBV18 and TRBJ1-6, the CDR3 gives the full variable domain: NAGVMQNPRHLVRRRGQEARLRCSPMKGHSHVYWYRQLPEEGLKFMVYLQKENIIDESGMPKERFSAEFPKEGPSILRIQQVVRGDSAAYFCASSKDRVNSPLHFGNGTRLTVT.

This clone showed up just a few times. This chain links TRBV7-8 with TRBJ1-2, with D unclear. Trimming took off 6 bases at V and 5 bases at J, with 10 bases between the two ends. The CDR3 has 12 amino acids. Per the germline V gene, CDR1 is SGHVS and CDR2 is FQNEAQ. The CDR3 DNA reads as TGTGCCAGCAGTCCAGGTTATTATGGCTACACCTTC. Translating gives CASSPGYYGYTF.

This chain joins TRBV10-3 and TRBJ1-1; TRBD1 matches at 9 bases. Germline lookup yields CDR1 ENHRY and CDR2 SYGVKD. V trimming: 6 bases; J trimming: 13 bases; junction bases outside the gene matches: 12. CDR3 length: 13 residues. CDR3 DNA sequence: TGTGCCATCAGCGATAGGGACAGGGTTTATGGTTTCTTT. Translation gives CAISDRDRVYGFF.

The chain combines TRBV9 with TRBJ1-6; 9 nucleotides match TRBD1. This CDR3 is 15 amino acids long. The V segment lost 3 bases and the J segment 5 bases; nucleotides outside the gene matches: 3. Germline V lookup: CDR1 SGDLS, CDR2 YYNGEE. The CDR3 protein is CASSGTGVDNSPLHF. The CDR3 coding sequence is TGTGCCAGCAGCGGGACAGGGGTAGATAATTCACCCCTCCACTTT.

The V call is TRBV28, the J call TRBJ1-2; 8 bases match TRBD1. Germline CDR1 is MDHEN and CDR2 is SYDVKM. CDR3 length equals 17 residues. V lost 5 bases, J lost 4 bases, and 15 bases stayed unmatched. In nucleotides, the CDR3 is TGTGCCAGCAGTACACATGCCCAGGGGGCGCTTAGCTATGGCTACACCTTC. Translated, it gives CASSTHAQGALSYGYTF.

The chain recombines TRBV4-2 with TRBJ2-3; D gene unclear. The CDR3 is made up of 14 amino acids. V dropped 4 bases and J dropped 1 base, with 9 bases sitting between them. Germline V lookup: CDR1 LGHNA, CDR2 YNFKEQ. CDR3 DNA: TGTGCCAGCAGCCCTGTTCGGGGCACAGATACGCAGTATTTT. Residues: CASSPVRGTDTQYF.

The CDR3 nucleotides are TGTGCCAGCAGTGATCCGGGACAGGGGGCGGAAAAACTGTTTTTT. It yields the protein CASSDPGQGAEKLFF. This chain uses TRBV27 with TRBJ1-4, with TRBD1 identical over 12 bases. CDR1 is MNHEY and CDR2 is SMNVEV in the germline V gene (reference sequence). The CDR3 covers 15 residues. V lost 5 bases, J lost 8 bases, and 6 bases stayed unmatched.

The chain employs TRBV5-5 and TRBJ2-1; 10 bases fit TRBD2. V was pared by 5 bases and J by 4 bases, with 6 bases of the junction left unmatched. The CDR3 spans 15 residues. Germline values: CDR1 SGHKS, CDR2 YYEKEE (reference sequence). CDR3 region: CASRQGLAAYNEQFF. As DNA, the CDR3 is TGTGCCAGCAGACAAGGACTAGCGGCTTACAATGAGCAGTTCTTC.

The chain employs TRBV29-1 and TRBJ1-1; D call uncertain. V lost 4 bases and J 2 bases, leaving 14 bases between the germline ends. CDR1 SQVTM and CDR2 ANQGSEA come from the germline V gene. There are 14 residues in the CDR3. CDR3 loop: CSVVTGRGNTEAFF. Written as DNA, the CDR3 is TGCAGCGTTGTGACGGGTCGGGGAAACACTGAAGCTTTCTTT. The full variable domain, rest sourced from reference TRBV29-1 and TRBJ1-1, is SAVISQKPSRDICQRGTSLTIQCQVDSQVTMMFWYRQQPGQSLTLIATANQGSEATYESGFVIDKFPISRPNLTFSTLTVSNMSPEDSSIYLCSVVTGRGNTEAFFGQGTRLTVV.

The chain recombines TRBV9 with TRBJ2-3, with D maybe TRBD2 (5 bases). The CDR3 is made up of 13 amino acids. Trimming took off 1 base at V and 3 bases at J, with 6 bases between the two ends. Germline V gives CDR1 SGDLS, CDR2 YYNGEE. CDR3 in DNA: TGTGCCAGCAGCGTATCGGGGACAGATACGCAGTATTTT. Protein: CASSVSGTDTQYF.

V and J are TRBV3-1 (or the pseudogene TRBV3-2) and TRBJ2-7, with TRBD1 matching over 10 bases. This CDR3 is 12 amino acids long. V lost 8 bases, J lost 5 bases, and 3 bases stayed unmatched. Germline assignment: CDR1 LGHDT and CDR2 YNNKEL (reference sequence). The CDR3 region is CASETGGDEQYF. As DNA, the CDR3 is TGTGCCAGCGAGACAGGGGGCGACGAGCAGTACTTC.